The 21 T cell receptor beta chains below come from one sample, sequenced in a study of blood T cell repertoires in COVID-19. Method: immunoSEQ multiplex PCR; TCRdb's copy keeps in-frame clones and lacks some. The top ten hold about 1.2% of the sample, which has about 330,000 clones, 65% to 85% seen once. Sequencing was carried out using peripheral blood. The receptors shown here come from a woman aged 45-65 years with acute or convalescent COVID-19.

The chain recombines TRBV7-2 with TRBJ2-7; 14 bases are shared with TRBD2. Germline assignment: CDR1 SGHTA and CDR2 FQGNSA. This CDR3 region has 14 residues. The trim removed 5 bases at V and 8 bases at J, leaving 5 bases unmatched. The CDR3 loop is CASSKTSGRAKQYF. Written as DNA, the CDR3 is TGTGCCAGCAGCAAGACTAGCGGGAGGGCCAAGCAGTACTTC.

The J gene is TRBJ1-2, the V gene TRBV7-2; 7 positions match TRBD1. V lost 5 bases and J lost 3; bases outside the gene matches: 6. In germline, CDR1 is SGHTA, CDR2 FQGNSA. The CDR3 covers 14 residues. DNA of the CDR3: TGTGCCAGCAGCCCCGGACAGGTAGACTATGGCTACACCTTC. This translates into CASSPGQVDYGYTF.

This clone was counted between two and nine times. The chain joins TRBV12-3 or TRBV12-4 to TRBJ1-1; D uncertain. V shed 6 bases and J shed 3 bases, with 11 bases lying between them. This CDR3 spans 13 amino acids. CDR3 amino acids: CASRKTADTEAFF. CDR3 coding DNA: TGTGCCAGCAGGAAAACAGCGGACACTGAAGCTTTCTTT.

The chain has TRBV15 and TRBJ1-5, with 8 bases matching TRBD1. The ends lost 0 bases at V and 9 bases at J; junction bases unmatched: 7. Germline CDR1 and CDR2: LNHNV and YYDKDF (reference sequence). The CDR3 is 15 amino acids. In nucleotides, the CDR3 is TGTGCCACCAGCAGAGATCGGGCAGGGGGCGGGCCCCAGCATTTT. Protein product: CATSRDRAGGGPQHF.

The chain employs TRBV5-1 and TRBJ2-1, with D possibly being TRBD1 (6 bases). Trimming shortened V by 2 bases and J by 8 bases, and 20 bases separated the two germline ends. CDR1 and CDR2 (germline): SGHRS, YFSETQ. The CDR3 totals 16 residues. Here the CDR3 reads CASSLLDGTGTHEQFF. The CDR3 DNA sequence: TGCGCCAGCAGCTTATTGGACGGAACAGGGACCCATGAGCAGTTCTTC.

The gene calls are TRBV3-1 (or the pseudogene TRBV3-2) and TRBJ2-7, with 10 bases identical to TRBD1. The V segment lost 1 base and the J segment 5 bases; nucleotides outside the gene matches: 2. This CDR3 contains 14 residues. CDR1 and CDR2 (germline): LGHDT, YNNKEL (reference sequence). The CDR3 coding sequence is TGTGCCAGCAGCCAAGGGGACAGGGGCCACGAGCAGTACGTC. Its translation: CASSQGDRGHEQYV.

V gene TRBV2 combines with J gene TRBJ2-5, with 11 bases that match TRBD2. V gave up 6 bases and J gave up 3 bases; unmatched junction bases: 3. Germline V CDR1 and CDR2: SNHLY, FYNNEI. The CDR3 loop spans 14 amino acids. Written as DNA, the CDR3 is TGTGCCAGCAGAGCGGGACTAGCGGAAGAGACCCAGTACTTC. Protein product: CASRAGLAEETQYF.

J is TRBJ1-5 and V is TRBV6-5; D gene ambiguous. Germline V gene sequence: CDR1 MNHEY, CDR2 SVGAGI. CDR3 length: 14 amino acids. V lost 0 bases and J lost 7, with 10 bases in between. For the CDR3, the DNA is TGTGCCAGCAGTTACTCAGGAGGGTACCAGCCCCAGCATTTT. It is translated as CASSYSGGYQPQHF.

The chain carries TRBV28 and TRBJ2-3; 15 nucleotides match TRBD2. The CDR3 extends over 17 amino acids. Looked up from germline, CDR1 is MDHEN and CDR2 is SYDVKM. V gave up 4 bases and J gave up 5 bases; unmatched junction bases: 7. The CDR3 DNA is TGTGCCAGCAGTTCCCCGGGACTAGCGGGAGGAAGAGATACGCAGTATTTT. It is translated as CASSSPGLAGGRDTQYF.

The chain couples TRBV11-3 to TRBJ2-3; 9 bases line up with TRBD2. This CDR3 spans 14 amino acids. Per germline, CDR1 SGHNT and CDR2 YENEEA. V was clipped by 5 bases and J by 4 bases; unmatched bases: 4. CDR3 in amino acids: CASSLSGRPDTQYF. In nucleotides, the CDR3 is TGTGCCAGCAGCCTTAGCGGGAGACCAGATACGCAGTATTTT.

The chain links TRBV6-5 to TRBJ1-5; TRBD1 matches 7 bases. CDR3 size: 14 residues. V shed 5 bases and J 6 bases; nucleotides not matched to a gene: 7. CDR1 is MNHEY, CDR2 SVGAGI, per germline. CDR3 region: CASSLTRQGQPQHF. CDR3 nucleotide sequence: TGTGCCAGCAGTCTTACGAGACAGGGTCAGCCCCAGCATTTT.

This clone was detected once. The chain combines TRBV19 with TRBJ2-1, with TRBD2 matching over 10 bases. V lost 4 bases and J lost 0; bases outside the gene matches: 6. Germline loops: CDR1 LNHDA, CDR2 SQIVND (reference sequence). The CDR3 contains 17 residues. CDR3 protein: CASSTRSGGLSYNEQFF. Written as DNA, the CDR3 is TGTGCCAGTAGTACCCGTAGCGGGGGGCTCTCCTACAATGAGCAGTTCTTC.

The CDR3, as DNA: TGTGCCAGCAGCTCCCGACAGACCAACACTGAAGCTTTCTTT. This translates into CASSSRQTNTEAFF. The rearrangement joins TRBV5-6 to TRBJ1-1, with a possible D match to TRBD1 (5 bases). Germline V gene sequence: CDR1 SGHDT, CDR2 YYEEEE. V was trimmed by 3 bases and J by 2 bases, leaving 11 bases between them. This CDR3 has 14 amino acids.

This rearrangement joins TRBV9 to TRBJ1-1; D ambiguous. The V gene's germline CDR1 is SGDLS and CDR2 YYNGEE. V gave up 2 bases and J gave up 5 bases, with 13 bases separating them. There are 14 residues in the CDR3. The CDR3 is CASSVDGVGTEAFF. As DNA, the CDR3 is TGTGCCAGCAGCGTGGACGGGGTAGGGACTGAAGCTTTCTTT.

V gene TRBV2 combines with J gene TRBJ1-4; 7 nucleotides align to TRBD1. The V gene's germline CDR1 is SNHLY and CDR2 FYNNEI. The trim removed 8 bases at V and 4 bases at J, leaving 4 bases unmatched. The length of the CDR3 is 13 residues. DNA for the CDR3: TGTGCCAGCGAACAGGGGTATAATGAAAAACTGTTTTTT. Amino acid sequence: CASEQGYNEKLFF.

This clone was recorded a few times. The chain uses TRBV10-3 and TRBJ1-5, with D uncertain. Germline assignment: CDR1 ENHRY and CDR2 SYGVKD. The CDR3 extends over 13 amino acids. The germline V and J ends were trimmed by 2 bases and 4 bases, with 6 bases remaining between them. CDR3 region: CAISEQLNQPQHF. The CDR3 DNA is TGTGCCATCAGTGAGCAGTTAAATCAGCCCCAGCATTTT.

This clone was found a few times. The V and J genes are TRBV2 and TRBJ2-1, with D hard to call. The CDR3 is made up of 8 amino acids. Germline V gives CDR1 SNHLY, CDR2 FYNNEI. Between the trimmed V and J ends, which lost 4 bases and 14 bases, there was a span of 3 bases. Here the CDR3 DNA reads TGTGCCAGCAGTGCGGAGTTCTTC. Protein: CASSAEFF.

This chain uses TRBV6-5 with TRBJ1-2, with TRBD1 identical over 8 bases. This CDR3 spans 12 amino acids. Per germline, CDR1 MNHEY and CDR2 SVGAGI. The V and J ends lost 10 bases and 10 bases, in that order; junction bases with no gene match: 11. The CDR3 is CAISRDRRDYTF. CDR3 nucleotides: TGTGCCATCTCACGGGACAGGAGGGACTACACCTTC.

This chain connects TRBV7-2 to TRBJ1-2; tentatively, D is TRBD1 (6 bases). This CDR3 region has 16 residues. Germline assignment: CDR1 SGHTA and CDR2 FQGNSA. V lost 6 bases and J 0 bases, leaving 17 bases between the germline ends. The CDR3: CASRKRTEATNYGYTF. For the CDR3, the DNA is TGTGCCAGCAGGAAAAGGACAGAGGCCACTAACTATGGCTACACCTTC.

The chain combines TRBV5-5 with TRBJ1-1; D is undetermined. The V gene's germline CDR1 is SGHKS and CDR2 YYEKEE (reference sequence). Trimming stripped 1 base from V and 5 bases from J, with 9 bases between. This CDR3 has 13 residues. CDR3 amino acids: CASSLLRQTEAFF. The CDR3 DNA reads TGTGCCAGCAGCTTGTTGAGACAAACTGAAGCTTTCTTT.

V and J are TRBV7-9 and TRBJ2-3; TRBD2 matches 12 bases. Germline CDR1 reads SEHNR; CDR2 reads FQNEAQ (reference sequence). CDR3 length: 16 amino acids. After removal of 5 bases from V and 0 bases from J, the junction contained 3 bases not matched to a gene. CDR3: CASSTGLAGSTDTQYF. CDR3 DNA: TGTGCCAGCAGCACAGGACTAGCGGGAAGCACAGATACGCAGTATTTT.